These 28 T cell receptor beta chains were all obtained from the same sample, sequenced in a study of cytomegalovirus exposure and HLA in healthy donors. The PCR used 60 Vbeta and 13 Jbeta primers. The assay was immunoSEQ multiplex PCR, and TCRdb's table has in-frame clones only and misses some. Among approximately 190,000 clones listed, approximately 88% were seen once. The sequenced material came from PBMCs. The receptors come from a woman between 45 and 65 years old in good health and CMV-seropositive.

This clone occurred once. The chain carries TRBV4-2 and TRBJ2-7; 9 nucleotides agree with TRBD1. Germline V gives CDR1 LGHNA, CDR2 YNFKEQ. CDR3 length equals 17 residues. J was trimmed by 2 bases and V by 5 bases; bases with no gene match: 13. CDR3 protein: CASSLAVGTGRTYEQYF. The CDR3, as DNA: TGTGCCAGCAGCTTGGCCGTTGGGACAGGGAGGACCTACGAGCAGTACTTC.

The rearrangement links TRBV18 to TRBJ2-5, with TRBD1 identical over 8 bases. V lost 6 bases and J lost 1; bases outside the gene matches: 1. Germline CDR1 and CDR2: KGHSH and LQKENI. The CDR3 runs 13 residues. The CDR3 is CASSGQAQETQYF. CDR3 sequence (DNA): TGTGCCAGCTCGGGACAGGCCCAAGAGACCCAGTACTTC.

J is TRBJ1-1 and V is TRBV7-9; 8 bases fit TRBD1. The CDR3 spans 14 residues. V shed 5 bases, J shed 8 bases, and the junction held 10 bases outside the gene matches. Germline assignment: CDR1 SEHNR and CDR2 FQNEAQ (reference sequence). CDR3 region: CASSLRQGIQEAFF. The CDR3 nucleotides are TGTGCCAGCAGCCTACGACAGGGGATCCAAGAAGCTTTCTTT.

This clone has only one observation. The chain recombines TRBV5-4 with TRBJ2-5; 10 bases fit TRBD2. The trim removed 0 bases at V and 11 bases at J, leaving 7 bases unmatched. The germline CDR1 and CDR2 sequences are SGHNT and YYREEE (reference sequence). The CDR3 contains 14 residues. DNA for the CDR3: TGTGCCAGCAGCTTGGAGGGACTAGCGCGAGAGCAGTACTTC. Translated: CASSLEGLAREQYF.

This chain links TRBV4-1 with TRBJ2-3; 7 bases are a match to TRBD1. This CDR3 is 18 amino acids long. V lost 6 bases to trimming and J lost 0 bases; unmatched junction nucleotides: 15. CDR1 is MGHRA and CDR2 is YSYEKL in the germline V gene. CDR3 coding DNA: TGCGCCAGCAGGCAGACCTTACAGGGGACCCCTAGCACAGATACGCAGTATTTT. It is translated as CASRQTLQGTPSTDTQYF.

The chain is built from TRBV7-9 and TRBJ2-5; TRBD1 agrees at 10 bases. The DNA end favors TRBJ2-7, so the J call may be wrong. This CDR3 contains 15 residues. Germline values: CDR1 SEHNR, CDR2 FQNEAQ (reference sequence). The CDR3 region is CASRAGDRGFYEQYF. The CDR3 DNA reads TGTGCCAGCAGAGCGGGGGACAGGGGTTTCTACGAGCAGTACTTC.

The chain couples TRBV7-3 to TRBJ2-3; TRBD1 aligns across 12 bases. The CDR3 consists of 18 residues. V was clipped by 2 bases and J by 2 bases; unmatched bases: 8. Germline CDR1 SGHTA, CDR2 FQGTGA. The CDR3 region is CASSLGTGGLGVTDTQYF. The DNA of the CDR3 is TGTGCCAGCAGCTTAGGGACAGGGGGCCTAGGCGTCACAGATACGCAGTATTTT.

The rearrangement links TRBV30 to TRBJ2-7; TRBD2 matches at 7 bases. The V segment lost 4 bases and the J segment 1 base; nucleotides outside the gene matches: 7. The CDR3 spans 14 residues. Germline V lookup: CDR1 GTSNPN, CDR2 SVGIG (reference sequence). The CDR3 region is CAWTRGGGSYEQYF. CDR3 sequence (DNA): TGTGCCTGGACGAGGGGCGGGGGTTCCTACGAGCAGTACTTC.

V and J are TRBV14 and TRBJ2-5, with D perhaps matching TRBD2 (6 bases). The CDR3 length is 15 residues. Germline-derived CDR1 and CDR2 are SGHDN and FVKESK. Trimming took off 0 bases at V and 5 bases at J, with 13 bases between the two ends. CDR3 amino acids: CASSQELGGYETQYF. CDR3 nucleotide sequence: TGTGCCAGCAGCCAAGAACTAGGAGGGTATGAGACCCAGTACTTC.

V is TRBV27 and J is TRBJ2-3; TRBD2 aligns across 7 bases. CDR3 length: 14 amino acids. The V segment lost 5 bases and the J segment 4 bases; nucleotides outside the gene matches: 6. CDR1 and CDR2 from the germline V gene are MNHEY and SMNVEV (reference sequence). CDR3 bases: TGTGCCAGCAGTCCCAGGGAGGGACCAGATACGCAGTATTTT. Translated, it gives CASSPREGPDTQYF.

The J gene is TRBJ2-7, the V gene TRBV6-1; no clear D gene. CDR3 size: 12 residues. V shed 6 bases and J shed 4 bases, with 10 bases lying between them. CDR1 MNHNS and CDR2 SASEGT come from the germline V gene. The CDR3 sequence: CASSEPLYEQYF. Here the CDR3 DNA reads TGTGCCAGCAGCGAGCCCCTTTACGAGCAGTACTTC.

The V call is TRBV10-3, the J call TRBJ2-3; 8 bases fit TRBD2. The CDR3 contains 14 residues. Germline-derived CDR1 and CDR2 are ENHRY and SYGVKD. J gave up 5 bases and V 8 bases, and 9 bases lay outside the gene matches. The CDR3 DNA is TGTGCCATCGCCCTCTCCGGGGGGGGAGATACGCAGTATTTT. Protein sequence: CAIALSGGGDTQYF.

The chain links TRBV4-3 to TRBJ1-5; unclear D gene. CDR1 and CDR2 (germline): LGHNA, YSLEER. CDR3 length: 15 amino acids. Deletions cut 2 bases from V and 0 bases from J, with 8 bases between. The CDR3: CASSQYMSSNQPQHF. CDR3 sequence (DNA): TGCGCCAGCAGCCAATATATGAGTAGCAATCAGCCCCAGCATTTT.

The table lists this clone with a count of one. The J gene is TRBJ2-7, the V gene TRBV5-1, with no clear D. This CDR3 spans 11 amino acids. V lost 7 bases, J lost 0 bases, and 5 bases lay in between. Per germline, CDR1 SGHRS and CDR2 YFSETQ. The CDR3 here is CASASSYEQYF. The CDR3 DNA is TGCGCCAGCGCCAGCTCCTACGAGCAGTACTTC.

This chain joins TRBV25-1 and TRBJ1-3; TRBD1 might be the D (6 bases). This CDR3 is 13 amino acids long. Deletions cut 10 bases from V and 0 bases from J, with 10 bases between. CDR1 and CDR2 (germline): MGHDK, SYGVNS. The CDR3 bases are TGTGCCACCGGACAGAGCTCTGGAAACACCATATATTTT. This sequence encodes CATGQSSGNTIYF.

The CDR3: CASSLGTPISTEAFF. The CDR3 DNA sequence: TGTGCCAGCAGCTTAGGGACACCAATTTCAACTGAAGCTTTCTTT. The genes are TRBV5-6 and TRBJ1-1; perhaps TRBD1 as D (6 bases). This CDR3 is 15 amino acids long. V was trimmed by 2 bases and J by 5 bases, leaving 16 bases between them. Germline CDR1 and CDR2: SGHDT and YYEEEE.

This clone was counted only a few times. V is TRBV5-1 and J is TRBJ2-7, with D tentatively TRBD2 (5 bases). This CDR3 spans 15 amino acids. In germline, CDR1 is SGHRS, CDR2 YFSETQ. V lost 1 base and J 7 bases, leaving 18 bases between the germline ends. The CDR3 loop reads CASSLSDHASGEQYF. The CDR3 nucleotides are TGCGCCAGCAGCTTGTCGGATCATGCATCGGGAGAGCAGTACTTC.

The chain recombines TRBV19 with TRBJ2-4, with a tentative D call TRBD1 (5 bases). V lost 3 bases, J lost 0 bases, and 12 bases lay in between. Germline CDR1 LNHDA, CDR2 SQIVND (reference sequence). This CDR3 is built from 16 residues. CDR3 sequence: CASSIQGSIAKNIQYF. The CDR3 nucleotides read TGTGCCAGTAGTATCCAGGGTAGTATAGCCAAAAACATTCAGTACTTC. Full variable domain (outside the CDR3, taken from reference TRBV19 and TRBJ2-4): DGGITQSPKYLFRKEGQNVTLSCEQNLNHDAMYWYRQDPGQGLRLIYYSQIVNDFQKGDIAEGYSVSREKKESFPLTVTSAQKNPTAFYLCASSIQGSIAKNIQYFGAGTRLSVL.

CDR3 DNA: TGTGCCAGCAGAGAGCCTGAAAAACTGTTTTTT. Its protein is CASREPEKLFF. The gene calls are TRBV6-1 and TRBJ1-4; D not resolved. Trimming took off 6 bases at V and 7 bases at J, with 6 bases between the two ends. The CDR3 is 11 residues long. Germline V gene sequence: CDR1 MNHNS, CDR2 SASEGT.

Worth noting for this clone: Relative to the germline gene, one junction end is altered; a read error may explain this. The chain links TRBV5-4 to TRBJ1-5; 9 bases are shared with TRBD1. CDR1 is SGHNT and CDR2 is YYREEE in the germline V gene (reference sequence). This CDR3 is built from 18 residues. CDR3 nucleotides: TGCGCCAGCAGCCAAGATCCACAGGGGGCAGGTAGCAATCAGCCCCAGCATTTT. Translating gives CASSQDPQGAGSNQPQHF.

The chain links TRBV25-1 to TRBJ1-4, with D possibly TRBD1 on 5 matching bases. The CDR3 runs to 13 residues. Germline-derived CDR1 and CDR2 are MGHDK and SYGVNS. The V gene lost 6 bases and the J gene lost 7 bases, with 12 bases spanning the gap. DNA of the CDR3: TGTGCCAGCAGCGTACAGGTCGGTGAAAAACTGTTTTTT. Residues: CASSVQVGEKLFF.

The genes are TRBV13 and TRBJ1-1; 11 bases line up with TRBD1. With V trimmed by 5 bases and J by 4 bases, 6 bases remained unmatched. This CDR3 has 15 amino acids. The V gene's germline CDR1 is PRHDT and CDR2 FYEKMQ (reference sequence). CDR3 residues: CASSRGGTGGTEAFF. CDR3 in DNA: TGTGCCAGCAGCCGCGGGGGGACAGGGGGCACTGAAGCTTTCTTT.

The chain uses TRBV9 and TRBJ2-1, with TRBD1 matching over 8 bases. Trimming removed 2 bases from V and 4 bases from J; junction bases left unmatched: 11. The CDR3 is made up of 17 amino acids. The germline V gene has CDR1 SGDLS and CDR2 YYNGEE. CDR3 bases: TGTGCCAGCAGCGTCTCGACAGGGGAGGCGACATACAATGAGCAGTTCTTC. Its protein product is CASSVSTGEATYNEQFF.

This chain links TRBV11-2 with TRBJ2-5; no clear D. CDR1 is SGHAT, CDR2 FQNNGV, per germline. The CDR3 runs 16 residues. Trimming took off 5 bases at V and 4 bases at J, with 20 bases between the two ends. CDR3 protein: CASSPGANPYRETQYF. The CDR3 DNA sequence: TGTGCCAGCAGCCCTGGCGCTAACCCTTACAGAGAGACCCAGTACTTC.

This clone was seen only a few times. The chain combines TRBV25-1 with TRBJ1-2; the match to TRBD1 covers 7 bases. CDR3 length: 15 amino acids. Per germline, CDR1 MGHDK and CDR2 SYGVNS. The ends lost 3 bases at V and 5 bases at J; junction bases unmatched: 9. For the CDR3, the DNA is TGTGCCAGCAGTGAGTCCGGGACAGCCATATATGGCTACACCTTC. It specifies CASSESGTAIYGYTF.

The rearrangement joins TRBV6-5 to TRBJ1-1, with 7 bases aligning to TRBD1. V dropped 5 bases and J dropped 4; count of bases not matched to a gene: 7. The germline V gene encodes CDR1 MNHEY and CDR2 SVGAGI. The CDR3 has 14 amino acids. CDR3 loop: CASSESRGSTEAFF. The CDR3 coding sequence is TGTGCCAGCAGTGAATCCAGGGGGAGCACTGAAGCTTTCTTT.

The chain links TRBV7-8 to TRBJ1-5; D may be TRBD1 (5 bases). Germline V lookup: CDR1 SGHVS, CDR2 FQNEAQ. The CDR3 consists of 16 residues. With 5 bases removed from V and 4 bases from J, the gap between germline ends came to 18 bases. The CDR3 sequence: CASSGREGAQNQPQHF. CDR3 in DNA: TGTGCCAGCAGCGGGCGAGAAGGGGCGCAGAATCAGCCCCAGCATTTT.

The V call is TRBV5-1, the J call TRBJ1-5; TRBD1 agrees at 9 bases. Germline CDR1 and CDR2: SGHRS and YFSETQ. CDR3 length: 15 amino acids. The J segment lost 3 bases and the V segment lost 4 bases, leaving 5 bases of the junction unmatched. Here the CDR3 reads CASSRTGDNNQPQHF. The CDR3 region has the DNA TGCGCCAGCAGCCGGACAGGGGACAACAATCAGCCCCAGCATTTT.